This record looks at one T cell receptor (beta chain) sequence and its context. It has no known antigen specificity. Base quality data are lacking; no much larger clone is found one base away. The intended sense of this specimen's time point label: baseline before first vaccination. The vaccinee samples were drawn from two UK trials, COV001 and COV002, one of which was a single-blind randomized controlled phase 2/3 trial testing AZD1222 (ChAdOx1 nCoV-19) in healthy adults. For TCRbeta chain sequencing, PBMC samples from trial participants were taken at day 0 and at day 28 after the second dose. This sample is part of a study of T cell responses to AZD1222 COVID-19 vaccine (dated by TCRdb to 2020 to 2023). About the study as a whole: AZD1222 recipients with second doses at about 4 weeks or about 12 weeks were pooled, because spike-specific TCR depth and breadth did not differ between schedules. TCR sequencing was performed for 230 to 250 trial participants, of whom about 210 were given two doses of AZD1222 and approximately 26 were given two doses of MenACWY control vaccine. Trial participants were enrolled by age into subgroups of 18-55, 56-69 and 70-plus years, and about 150, 27 and 61 TCR-sequenced participants, respectively, were included in these subgroups.

The CDR3 regions of human TCRbeta chains were analyzed by immunosequencing. Processing in the source paper ran as follows. Repertoire TCRs were checked for matches against a reference library of SARS-CoV-2-specific TCRs that had been generated using the MIRA antigen-specificity platform. Breadth meant the fraction of unique TCRs that were SARS-CoV-2-associated, whereas depth meant the fraction of total T cells that were SARS-CoV-2-associated. Using the MIRA data, every spike-specific TCR was mapped to the spike region that the TCR reacted to and assigned to either a CD4 or a CD8 class. Log10-transformed breadth and depth values were compared by one-way ANOVA with Sidak's multiple comparisons tests. What TCRdb holds here is the immuneACCESS table cut down to in-frame rearrangements. Part of the clones is not present; checked against another copy, under half of the missing clones reflect an unresolved V gene, and the others are unexplained. That table gives V, J and clone size, and the DNA gave D and trimming. A total of roughly 120,000 clones appear in this sample, 89% of them only once. The ten largest clones represent 4.2% of the sample.

The CDR3, from cysteine to phenylalanine, totals 10 residues. The kept DNA is CDR3 alone, 30 bases in frame from the first base. According to the germline V gene (reference sequence), CDR1 reads DFQATT and CDR2 reads SNEGSKA. Results and caveats for the whole study, not just this receptor: Spike-specific TCR breadth and depth rose significantly after two AZD1222 doses compared with day 0 and with MenACWY recipients. Because no day 14 peak-response samples were available, the repertoires could be characterized only after the peak T cell response. The 56-69-year group was small, and its depth increase did not reach significance, likely because of low power. CD4 TCRs associated with the vaccine covered the entire spike protein, and the dominant responses were in regions 160-218 and 743-854. Most participants were white British and females outnumbered males, and the authors suggested that clonal diversity may have been underestimated. Conclusions about previously exposed vaccinees are limited, since just five or six AZD1222 recipients were seropositive for SARS-CoV-2 at baseline. Reportedly, almost half of the unique spike-specific TCRs recognized epitopes lying outside the regions that are mutated in the B.1.351 and B.1.1.7 variants.

This clonotype originated in an adult in good health. This chain is built from TRBV20-1 and TRBJ2-1; TRBD2 is possibly the D segment (6 matching bases). Sequenced here: peripheral blood, sampled on day 0 of AZD1222 vaccination. CDR3 region: CSAGTKEQFF. The DNA sequence reads TGCAGCGCGGGGACCAAGGAGCAGTTCTTC.